The 32 T cell receptor beta chains presented below share a single source sample, sequenced in a study of blood T cell repertoires in COVID-19 (dated by TCRdb to between 2020 and 2021). Library creation used the immunoSEQ multiplex PCR assay. TCRdb took this table from immuneACCESS and kept in-frame rearrangements with V and J called. Such tables lack part of the clones; where checked against another copy, unresolved V genes explain under half of the gap, and the rest is unexplained. The sample table contains 95,000 to 150,000 clones; only one count was recorded for 80% of them. Of the sample, roughly 17% is held by the ten largest clones. Sequencing was done on a sample of peripheral blood. The receptors here all came from a man aged 55 to 70 with active or convalescent COVID-19.

The V call is TRBV28, the J call TRBJ2-1; D uncertain. Germline V gene sequence: CDR1 MDHEN, CDR2 SYDVKM. V dropped 4 bases and J dropped 0 bases, with 13 bases sitting between them. The CDR3 is 16 residues long. This CDR3 reads CASSSETPSSYNEQFF. CDR3 nucleotides: TGTGCCAGCAGTTCAGAGACTCCGAGCTCCTACAATGAGCAGTTCTTC.

This chain joins TRBV6-5 and TRBJ2-5; TRBD2 agrees at 9 bases. V dropped 2 bases and J dropped 7; count of bases not matched to a gene: 11. The CDR3 consists of 16 residues. Looked up from germline, CDR1 is MNHEY and CDR2 is SVGAGI. The CDR3 sequence: CASSYRDSGRWGTQYF. The CDR3, as DNA: TGTGCCAGCAGTTACCGGGATAGCGGGAGATGGGGGACCCAGTACTTC.

The chain is built from TRBV7-2 and TRBJ1-3, with D tentatively TRBD1 (5 bases). Trimming stripped 1 base from V and 3 bases from J, with 10 bases between. From germline, CDR1 is SGHTA and CDR2 FQGNSA. CDR3 length equals 15 residues. This CDR3 is CASSLGGGSGNTIYF. In nucleotides, the CDR3 is TGTGCCAGCAGCTTAGGGGGGGGGAGTGGAAACACCATATATTTT.

The CDR3 sequence: CASQDRVSSPLHF. The CDR3 coding sequence is TGTGCCAGTCAGGACAGGGTGTCTTCACCCCTCCACTTT. J is TRBJ1-6 and V is TRBV2; TRBD1 aligns across 8 bases. CDR1 and CDR2 (germline): SNHLY, FYNNEI. This CDR3 is 13 amino acids long. Trimming cost V 9 bases and J 9 bases; bases outside gene matches: 7. The complete variable domain, with remaining parts taken from reference TRBV2 and TRBJ1-6, reads EPEVTQTPSHQVTQMGQEVILRCVPISNHLYFYWYRQILGQKVEFLVSFYNNEISEKSEIFDDQFSVERPDGSNFTLKIRSTKLEDSAMYFCASQDRVSSPLHFGNGTRLTVT.

The chain joins TRBV7-9 to TRBJ2-7, with D hard to call. Germline CDR1 reads SEHNR; CDR2 reads FQNEAQ (reference sequence). This CDR3 region has 13 residues. The V end lost 3 bases, the J end lost 0 bases, and 6 bases lay between the germline ends. The CDR3 protein is CASSFPPSYEQYF. The CDR3 nucleotides are TGTGCCAGCAGCTTCCCTCCCTCCTACGAGCAGTACTTC.

The genes are TRBV5-1 and TRBJ2-3, with TRBD2 identical over 13 bases. The CDR3 is 17 residues long. V trimming: 3 bases; J trimming: 2 bases; junction bases outside the gene matches: 6. Germline CDR1 reads SGHRS; CDR2 reads YFSETQ. Written as DNA, the CDR3 is TGCGCCAGCAGCTCTGGGACTAGCGGGGATTTCACAGATACGCAGTATTTT. This encodes CASSSGTSGDFTDTQYF.

The chain uses TRBV5-5 and TRBJ2-7; TRBD1 agrees at 8 bases. Per germline, CDR1 SGHKS and CDR2 YYEKEE (reference sequence). V was clipped by 4 bases and J by 5 bases; unmatched bases: 11. CDR3 size: 15 residues. The CDR3 DNA sequence: TGTGCCAGCAGCGTCGGACAGGGTGAGGTCAACGAGCAGTACTTC. This translates into CASSVGQGEVNEQYF.

The CDR3, as DNA: TGTGCCAGCAGCTTGCCGGGGTGGGGTGAAGCTTTCTTT. Translated: CASSLPGWGEAFF. The chain uses TRBV5-6 and TRBJ1-1, with unresolved D. V dropped 1 base and J dropped 7 bases, with 11 bases sitting between them. The CDR3 runs to 13 residues. CDR1 SGHDT and CDR2 YYEEEE come from the germline V gene.

This rearrangement joins TRBV15 to TRBJ2-7; D unresolved. Germline lookup yields CDR1 LNHNV and CDR2 YYDKDF (reference sequence). Trimming removed 1 base at V and 6 bases at J, with 10 bases between. CDR3 length: 13 residues. The CDR3 nucleotides read TGTGCCACCAGCAGAGGGCAGGCCGGCGAGCAGTACTTC. It codes for CATSRGQAGEQYF.

The chain uses TRBV5-4 and TRBJ2-2, with 11 bases lining up with TRBD2. CDR3 length equals 16 residues. J gave up 5 bases and V 4 bases, and 7 bases lay outside the gene matches. Germline V gene data show CDR1 as SGHNT and CDR2 as YYREEE (reference sequence). The DNA of the CDR3 is TGTGCCAGCAGCCGTGAGGGACTAGCGGATACCGGGGAGCTGTTTTTT. As protein: CASSREGLADTGELFF.

The genes are TRBV5-1 and TRBJ2-5, with TRBD2 matching 10 bases. Trimming at V came to 0 bases and at J to 5 bases, leaving 7 bases not matched to a gene. Germline loops: CDR1 SGHRS, CDR2 YFSETQ. The CDR3 runs 16 residues. The CDR3 DNA follows: TGCGCCAGCAGCTTGGAGCCTAGCGGGAGTTCGGAGACCCAGTACTTC. Amino acid sequence: CASSLEPSGSSETQYF.

V and J are TRBV5-1 and TRBJ2-2; a weak D match, TRBD2 (6 bases). V was cut by 5 bases and J by 2 bases, with 13 bases left in between. The CDR3 is 15 amino acids. Germline values: CDR1 SGHRS, CDR2 YFSETQ. The CDR3 here is CASRPSGLNTGELFF. The CDR3 DNA sequence: TGCGCCAGCAGACCCAGCGGGCTAAACACCGGGGAGCTGTTTTTT.

The chain carries TRBV13 and TRBJ2-4; TRBD2 aligns across 8 bases. Germline V gene sequence: CDR1 PRHDT, CDR2 FYEKMQ (reference sequence). This CDR3 is built from 16 residues. The ends lost 1 base at V and 3 bases at J; junction bases unmatched: 5. CDR3 protein: CASSLVTSGGKNIQYF. CDR3 nucleotide sequence: TGTGCCAGCAGCTTAGTTACTAGCGGAGGCAAAAACATTCAGTACTTC.

The chain is built from TRBV7-8 and TRBJ2-3; TRBD2 is a possible D gene (7 bases). The CDR3 covers 14 residues. Germline-derived CDR1 and CDR2 are SGHVS and FQNEAQ. Deletions cut 7 bases from V and 5 bases from J, with 16 bases between. The CDR3 DNA follows: TGTGCCAGCAATCAGGGAGGGGGGAGAGATACGCAGTATTTT. Amino acid sequence: CASNQGGGRDTQYF. The full variable domain, with the rest looked up from reference TRBV7-8 and TRBJ2-3, is GAGVSQSPRYKVAKRGQDVALRCDPISGHVSLFWYQQALGQGPEFLTYFQNEAQLDKSGLPSDRFFAERPEGSVSTLKIQRTQQEDSAVYLCASNQGGGRDTQYFGPGTRLTVL.

This chain links TRBV11-2 with TRBJ1-2, with 7 bases lining up with TRBD1. Germline V gene lookup returns CDR1 SGHAT and CDR2 FQNNGV. V dropped 5 bases and J dropped 6; count of bases not matched to a gene: 6. This CDR3 comprises 13 residues. The DNA for the CDR3 is TGTGCCAGCAGCCCAGGGCAGGGGGATGGCTACACCTTC. Protein sequence: CASSPGQGDGYTF.

This chain uses TRBV29-1 with TRBJ1-2; a weak D match, TRBD1 (6 bases). CDR1 SQVTM and CDR2 ANQGSEA come from the germline V gene. CDR3 length equals 11 residues. The V end was cut by 6 bases, the J end by 7 bases, with 12 bases between. The CDR3 DNA sequence: TGCAGCGTCGCTAGGGGGACTGGCTACACCTTC. Translating it yields CSVARGTGYTF.

This rearrangement joins TRBV30 to TRBJ2-3, with 9 bases aligning to TRBD2. Germline CDR1 is GTSNPN and CDR2 is SVGIG (reference sequence). Trimming cost V 2 bases and J 10 bases; bases outside gene matches: 10. This CDR3 region has 14 residues. In DNA form, the CDR3 reads TGTGCCTGGAGTCTCGCGGGAGGGCTAGGGTCGCAGTATTTT. This translates into CAWSLAGGLGSQYF.

The rearrangement joins TRBV7-2 to TRBJ1-1, with D unclear. Per germline, CDR1 SGHTA and CDR2 FQGNSA. V was clipped by 1 base and J by 6 bases, with 6 bases between them. The CDR3 spans 12 residues. The CDR3 coding sequence is TGTGCCAGCAGCTTAGTCCCATCTGAAGCTTTCTTT. The encoded protein is CASSLVPSEAFF.

V usage is TRBV11-2 and J usage is TRBJ2-5; 7 nucleotides agree with TRBD2. This CDR3 has 14 residues. Per the germline V gene, CDR1 is SGHAT and CDR2 is FQNNGV. Trimming at V came to 11 bases and at J to 5 bases, leaving 14 bases not matched to a gene. The CDR3 is CASQEAGAWETQYF. The CDR3 coding sequence is TGTGCCTCTCAGGAGGCGGGAGCATGGGAGACCCAGTACTTC.

The V gene is TRBV6-4, the J gene TRBJ2-3, with a possible D match to TRBD1 (6 bases). The ends were cut back, 6 bases at V and 1 base at J, with 14 bases in the middle. Per the germline V gene, CDR1 is MRHNA and CDR2 is SNTAGT. This CDR3 contains 15 residues. DNA of the CDR3: TGTGCCAGCAGCCTTGTAAAGGGGGGCACAGATACGCAGTATTTT. Its translation is CASSLVKGGTDTQYF.

The V call is TRBV2, the J call TRBJ2-3; 11 positions agree with TRBD2. The ends lost 5 bases at V and 0 bases at J; junction bases unmatched: 4. This CDR3 spans 16 amino acids. Germline assignment: CDR1 SNHLY and CDR2 FYNNEI. CDR3 sequence: CASSRGLAASTDTQYF. DNA of the CDR3: TGTGCCAGCAGTCGGGGACTAGCGGCCAGCACAGATACGCAGTATTTT. The full variable domain, with the rest looked up from reference TRBV2 and TRBJ2-3, is EPEVTQTPSHQVTQMGQEVILRCVPISNHLYFYWYRQILGQKVEFLVSFYNNEISEKSEIFDDQFSVERPDGSNFTLKIRSTKLEDSAMYFCASSRGLAASTDTQYFGPGTRLTVL.

The chain carries TRBV7-9 and TRBJ2-5; D perhaps matches TRBD2 (5 bases). Trimming removed 0 bases from V and 2 bases from J, with 7 bases in between. CDR1 SEHNR and CDR2 FQNEAQ come from the germline V gene (reference sequence). The CDR3 runs to 14 residues. The CDR3 is CASSLAREQETQYF. The CDR3 DNA is TGTGCCAGCAGCTTAGCCCGGGAACAAGAGACCCAGTACTTC.

This sequence joins TRBV7-2 and TRBJ2-4; TRBD2 matches at 7 bases. CDR1 and CDR2 from the germline V gene are SGHTA and FQGNSA. Trimming cost V 7 bases and J 6 bases; bases outside gene matches: 12. This CDR3 contains 15 residues. CDR3 in DNA: TGTGCCAGCACCCTAGCGGCCTTCGGGGGAAACATTCAGTACTTC. As protein: CASTLAAFGGNIQYF. The whole variable domain, filled in from reference TRBV7-2 and TRBJ2-4, reads GAGVSQSPSNKVTEKGKDVELRCDPISGHTALYWYRQSLGQGLEFLIYFQGNSAPDKSGLPSDRFSAERTGGSVSTLTIQRTQQEDSAVYLCASTLAAFGGNIQYFGAGTRLSVL.

The rearrangement joins TRBV29-1 to TRBJ2-4, with 9 bases identical to TRBD1. This CDR3 region has 13 residues. Germline values: CDR1 SQVTM, CDR2 ANQGSEA. The V segment lost 7 bases and the J segment 7 bases; nucleotides outside the gene matches: 8. As DNA, the CDR3 is TGCAGCGCCCGCGGACAGGGGAGCAACATTCAGTACTTC. Its protein product is CSARGQGSNIQYF.

There are a few counts of this clone. The chain combines TRBV5-5 with TRBJ1-5; 7 bases are a match to TRBD1. Looked up from germline, CDR1 is SGHKS and CDR2 is YYEKEE (reference sequence). The junction had 8 bases not matched to a gene; V was cut back by 4 bases and J by 7 bases. There are 14 residues in the CDR3. CDR3 nucleotides: TGTGCCAGCAGCGCGGGACAGCCTGACCAGCCCCAGCATTTT. It encodes CASSAGQPDQPQHF.

CDR3 coding DNA: TGTGCCAGCAGGACAGGGAAAACTGAAGCTTTCTTT. It specifies CASRTGKTEAFF. The chain is built from TRBV19 and TRBJ1-1; TRBD1 matches at 8 bases. CDR3 length equals 12 residues. The V gene end was trimmed by 9 bases and the J gene end by 5 bases; junction bases not matched to a gene: 5. The V gene's germline CDR1 is LNHDA and CDR2 SQIVND (reference sequence).

The chain employs TRBV18 and TRBJ1-2, with TRBD1 identical over 8 bases. After removal of 8 bases from V and 4 bases from J, the junction contained 9 bases not matched to a gene. The CDR3 spans 14 residues. Germline CDR1 and CDR2: KGHSH and LQKENI. The CDR3: CASASDREGYGYTF. The CDR3 bases are TGTGCCAGCGCTTCGGACAGGGAGGGCTATGGCTACACCTTC.

This clone occurred a few times. The chain uses TRBV7-2 and TRBJ2-5; D possibly corresponds to TRBD2 (6 bases). This CDR3 has 14 residues. V was shortened by 0 bases and J by 7 bases, with 12 bases between the two germline ends. Germline CDR1 SGHTA, CDR2 FQGNSA. The CDR3 is CASSLASGLGTQYF. The CDR3 DNA reads TGTGCCAGCAGCTTAGCCAGCGGGCTGGGGACCCAGTACTTC.

This clone has only one observation. CDR3 coding DNA: TGTGCCAGCAGCCAACTACTAGATGGGAATGAGCAGTTCTTC. It translates to CASSQLLDGNEQFF. The chain uses TRBV14 and TRBJ2-1; weak D call: TRBD2 (5 bases). The V gene's germline CDR1 is SGHDN and CDR2 FVKESK. This CDR3 is built from 14 residues. Trimming took 2 bases from V and 7 from J, leaving 12 bases between them.

This clone was counted at least ten times. The chain uses TRBV5-4 and TRBJ1-6, with a possible D match to TRBD1 (5 bases). This CDR3 comprises 15 residues. The V gene lost 3 bases and the J gene lost 7 bases, with 14 bases spanning the gap. Germline lookup yields CDR1 SGHNT and CDR2 YYREEE (reference sequence). CDR3: CASSSGGDSNSPLHF. In nucleotides, the CDR3 is TGTGCCAGCAGCTCGGGGGGAGACAGCAATTCACCCCTCCACTTT.

The chain is built from TRBV27 and TRBJ2-3, with a possible D match to TRBD2 (5 bases). V was trimmed by 5 bases and J by 5 bases, leaving 14 bases between them. This CDR3 has 14 amino acids. The germline gives CDR1 MNHEY, CDR2 SMNVEV (reference sequence). The CDR3: CASSRARTLDTQYF. CDR3 in DNA: TGTGCCAGCAGTAGAGCGAGGACTTTAGATACGCAGTATTTT.

The chain is built from TRBV5-1 and TRBJ2-1; 10 bases align to TRBD1. With 4 bases clipped from V and 5 bases from J, the junction kept 6 bases outside the gene matches. Germline CDR1 reads SGHRS; CDR2 reads YFSETQ. The CDR3 extends over 15 amino acids. CDR3 bases: TGCGCCAGCAGCCCGGGACAGGGGTTCAACAATGAGCAGTTCTTC. This codes for CASSPGQGFNNEQFF.